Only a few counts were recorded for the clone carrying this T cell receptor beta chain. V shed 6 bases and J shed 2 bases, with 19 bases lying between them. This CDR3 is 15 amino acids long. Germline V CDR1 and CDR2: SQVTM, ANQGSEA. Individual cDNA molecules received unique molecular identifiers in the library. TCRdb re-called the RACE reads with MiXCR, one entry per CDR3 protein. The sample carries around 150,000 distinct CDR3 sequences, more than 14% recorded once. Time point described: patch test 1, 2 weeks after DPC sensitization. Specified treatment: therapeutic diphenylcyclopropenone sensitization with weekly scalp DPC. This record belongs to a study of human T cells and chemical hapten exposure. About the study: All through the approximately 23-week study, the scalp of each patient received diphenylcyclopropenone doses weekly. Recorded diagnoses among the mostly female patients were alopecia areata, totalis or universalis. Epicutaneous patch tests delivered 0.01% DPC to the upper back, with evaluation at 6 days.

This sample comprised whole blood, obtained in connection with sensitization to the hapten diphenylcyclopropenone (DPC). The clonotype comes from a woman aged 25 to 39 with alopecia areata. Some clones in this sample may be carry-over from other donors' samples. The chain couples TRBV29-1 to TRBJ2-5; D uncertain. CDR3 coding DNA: TGCAGCGTCGGATGGGGTAGTAGTTTTCAAGAGACCCAGTACTTC. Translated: CSVGWGSSFQETQYF.